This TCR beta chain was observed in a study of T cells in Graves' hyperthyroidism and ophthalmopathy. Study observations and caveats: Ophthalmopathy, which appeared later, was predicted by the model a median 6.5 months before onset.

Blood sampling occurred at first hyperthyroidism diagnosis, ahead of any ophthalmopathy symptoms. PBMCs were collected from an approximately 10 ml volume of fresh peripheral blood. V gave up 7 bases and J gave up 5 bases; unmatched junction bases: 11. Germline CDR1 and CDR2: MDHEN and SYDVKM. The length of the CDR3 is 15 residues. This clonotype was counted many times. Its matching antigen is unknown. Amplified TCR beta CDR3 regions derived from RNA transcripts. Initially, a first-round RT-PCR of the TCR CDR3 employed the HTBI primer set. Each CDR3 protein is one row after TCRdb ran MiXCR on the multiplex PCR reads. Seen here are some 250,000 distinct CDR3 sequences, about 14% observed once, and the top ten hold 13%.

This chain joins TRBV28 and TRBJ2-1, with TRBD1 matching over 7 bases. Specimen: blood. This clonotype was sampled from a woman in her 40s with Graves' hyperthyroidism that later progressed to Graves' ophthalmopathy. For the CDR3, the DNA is TGTGCCAGCAAGGCTATCCAGGGGGACAACAATGAGCAGTTCTTC. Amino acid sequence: CASKAIQGDNNEQFF.